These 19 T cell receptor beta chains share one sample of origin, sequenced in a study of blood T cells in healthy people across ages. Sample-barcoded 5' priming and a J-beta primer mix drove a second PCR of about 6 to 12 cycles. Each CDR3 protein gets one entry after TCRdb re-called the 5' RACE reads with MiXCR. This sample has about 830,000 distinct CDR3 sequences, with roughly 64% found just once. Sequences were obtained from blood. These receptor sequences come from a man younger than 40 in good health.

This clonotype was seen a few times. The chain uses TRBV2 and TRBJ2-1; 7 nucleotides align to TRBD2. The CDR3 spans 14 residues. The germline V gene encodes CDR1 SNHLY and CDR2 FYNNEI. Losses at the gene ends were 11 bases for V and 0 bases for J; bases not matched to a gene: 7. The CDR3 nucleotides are TGTGCCCGGGGGTCTAGCGGCTCCTACAATGAGCAGTTCTTC. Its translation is CARGSSGSYNEQFF.

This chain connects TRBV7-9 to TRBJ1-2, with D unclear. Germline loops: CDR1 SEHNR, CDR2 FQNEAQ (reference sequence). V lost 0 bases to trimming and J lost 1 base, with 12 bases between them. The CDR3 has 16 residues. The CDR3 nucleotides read TGTGCCAGCAGCTTAGCGAGTTCTCCCAGTAACTATGGCTACACCTTC. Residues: CASSLASSPSNYGYTF.

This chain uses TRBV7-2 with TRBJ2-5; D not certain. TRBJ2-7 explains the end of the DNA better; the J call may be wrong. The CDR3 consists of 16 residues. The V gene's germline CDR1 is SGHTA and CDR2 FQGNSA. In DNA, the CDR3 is TGTGCCAGCAGCCAACCCCTCGGGTTGAAAGAGAACGAGCAGTACTTC. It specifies CASSQPLGLKENEQYF.

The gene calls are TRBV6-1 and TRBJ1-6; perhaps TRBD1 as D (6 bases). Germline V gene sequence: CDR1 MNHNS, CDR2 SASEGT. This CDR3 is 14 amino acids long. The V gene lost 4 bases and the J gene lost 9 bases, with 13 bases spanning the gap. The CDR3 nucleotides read TGTGCCAGCAGTGCGGACAGTCTGGCTTCACCCCTCCACTTT. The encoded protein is CASSADSLASPLHF.

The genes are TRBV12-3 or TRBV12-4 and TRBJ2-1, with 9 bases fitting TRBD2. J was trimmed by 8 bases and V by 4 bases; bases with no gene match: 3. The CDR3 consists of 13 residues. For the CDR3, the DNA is TGTGCCAGCAGTTCTAGCGGGACCGATGAGCAGTTCTTC. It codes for CASSSSGTDEQFF.

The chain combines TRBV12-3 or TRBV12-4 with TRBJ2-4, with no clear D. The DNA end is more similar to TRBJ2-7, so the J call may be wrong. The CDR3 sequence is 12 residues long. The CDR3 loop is CASSFLYYEQYF. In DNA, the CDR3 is TGTGCCAGCAGTTTTTTATATTACGAGCAGTACTTC.

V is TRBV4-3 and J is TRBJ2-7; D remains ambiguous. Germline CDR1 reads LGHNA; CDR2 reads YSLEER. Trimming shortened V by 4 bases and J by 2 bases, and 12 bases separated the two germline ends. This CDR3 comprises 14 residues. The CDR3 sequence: CASSPRSWAYEQYF. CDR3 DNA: TGCGCCAGCAGCCCTCGGAGTTGGGCCTACGAGCAGTACTTC.

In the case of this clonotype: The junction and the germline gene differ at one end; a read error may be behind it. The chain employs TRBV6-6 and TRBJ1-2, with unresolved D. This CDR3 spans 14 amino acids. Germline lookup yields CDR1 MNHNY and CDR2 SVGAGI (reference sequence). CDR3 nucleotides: TGTGCCAGCAGTTACGACCTTATGGGGTATGGCCACACCTTC. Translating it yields CASSYDLMGYGHTF.

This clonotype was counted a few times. CDR3 DNA sequence: TGTGCCAGCTCTATACGGGGCTCCGCATACGAGCAGTACTTC. This codes for CASSIRGSAYEQYF. The genes are TRBV6-1 and TRBJ2-7; the D gene could be TRBD1 or TRBD2 (5 bases each). The CDR3 runs 14 residues. Germline V CDR1 and CDR2: MNHNS, SASEGT. V was cut by 8 bases and J by 4 bases, with 18 bases left in between.

CDR3 loop: CASREGGNNEQFF. The CDR3 DNA reads as TGTGCCAGCAGGGAGGGGGGTAACAATGAGCAGTTCTTC. The chain uses TRBV4-2 and TRBJ2-1; either TRBD1 or TRBD2 may supply D (6 bases each). The CDR3 length is 13 residues. Trimming took 6 bases from V and 5 from J, leaving 11 bases between them. Germline lookup yields CDR1 LGHNA and CDR2 YNFKEQ.

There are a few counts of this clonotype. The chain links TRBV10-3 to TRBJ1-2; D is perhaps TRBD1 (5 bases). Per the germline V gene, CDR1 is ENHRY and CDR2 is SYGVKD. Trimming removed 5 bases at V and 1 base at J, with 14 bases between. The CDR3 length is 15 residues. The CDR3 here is CAISPSLDSNYGYTF. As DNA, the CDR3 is TGTGCCATCAGTCCCAGCCTAGACAGTAACTATGGCTACACCTTC.

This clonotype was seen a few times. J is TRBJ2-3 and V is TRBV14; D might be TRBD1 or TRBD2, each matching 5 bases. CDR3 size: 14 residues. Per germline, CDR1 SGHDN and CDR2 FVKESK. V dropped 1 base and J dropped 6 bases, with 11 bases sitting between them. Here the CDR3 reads CASSQVGPPDTQYF. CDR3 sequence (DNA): TGTGCCAGCAGCCAAGTGGGACCCCCGGATACGCAGTATTTT.

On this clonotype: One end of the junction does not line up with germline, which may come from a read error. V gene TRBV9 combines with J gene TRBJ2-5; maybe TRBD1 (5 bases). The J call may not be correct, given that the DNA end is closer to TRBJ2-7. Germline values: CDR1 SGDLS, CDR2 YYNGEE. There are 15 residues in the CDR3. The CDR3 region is CANSVGVGLSYEQYF. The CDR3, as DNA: TGTGCCAACAGCGTAGGAGTGGGGCTTAGCTACGAGCAGTACTTC.

The DNA for the CDR3 is TGTGCCATCAGTGAGTGGCAGGGGGACAATGAGCAGTTCTTC. Encoded protein: CAISEWQGDNEQFF. V is TRBV10-3 and J is TRBJ2-1; TRBD1 matches at 7 bases. The CDR3 length is 14 residues. Looked up from germline, CDR1 is ENHRY and CDR2 is SYGVKD. V lost 1 base to trimming and J lost 5 bases; unmatched junction nucleotides: 2.

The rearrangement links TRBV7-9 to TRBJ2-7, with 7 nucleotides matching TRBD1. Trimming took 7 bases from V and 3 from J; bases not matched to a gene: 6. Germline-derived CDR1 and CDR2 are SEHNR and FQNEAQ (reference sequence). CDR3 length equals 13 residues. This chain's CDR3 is CASKSDRDYEQYF. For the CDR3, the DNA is TGTGCCAGCAAGAGTGACAGGGACTACGAGCAGTACTTC.

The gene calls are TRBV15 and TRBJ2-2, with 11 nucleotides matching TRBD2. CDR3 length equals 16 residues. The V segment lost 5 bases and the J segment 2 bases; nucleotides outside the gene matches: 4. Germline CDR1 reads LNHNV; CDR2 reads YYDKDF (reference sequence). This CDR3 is CATSWGLAENTGELFF. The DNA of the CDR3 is TGTGCCACCAGCTGGGGACTAGCGGAAAACACCGGGGAGCTGTTTTTT.

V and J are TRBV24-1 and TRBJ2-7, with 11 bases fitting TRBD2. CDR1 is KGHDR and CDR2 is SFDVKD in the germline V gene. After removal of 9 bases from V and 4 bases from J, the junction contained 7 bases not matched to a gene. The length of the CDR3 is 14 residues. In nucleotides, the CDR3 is TGTGCCACCTCGCCGGGACTAGCGGTTTACGAGCAGTACTTC. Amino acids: CATSPGLAVYEQYF.

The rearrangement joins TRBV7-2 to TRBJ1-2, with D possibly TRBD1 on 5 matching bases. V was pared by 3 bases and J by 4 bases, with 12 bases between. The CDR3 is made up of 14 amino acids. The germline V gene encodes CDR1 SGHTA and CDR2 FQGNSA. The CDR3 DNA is TGTGCCAGCAGCTTCAGCGACAGAAGCTATGGCTACACCTTC. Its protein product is CASSFSDRSYGYTF.

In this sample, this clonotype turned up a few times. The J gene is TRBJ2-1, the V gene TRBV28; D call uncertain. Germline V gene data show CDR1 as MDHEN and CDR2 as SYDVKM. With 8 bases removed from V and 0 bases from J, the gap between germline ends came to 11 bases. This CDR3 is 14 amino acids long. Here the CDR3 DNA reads TGTGCCAGCCTAGGCTGGAGCTCCTACAATGAGCAGTTCTTC. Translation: CASLGWSSYNEQFF.